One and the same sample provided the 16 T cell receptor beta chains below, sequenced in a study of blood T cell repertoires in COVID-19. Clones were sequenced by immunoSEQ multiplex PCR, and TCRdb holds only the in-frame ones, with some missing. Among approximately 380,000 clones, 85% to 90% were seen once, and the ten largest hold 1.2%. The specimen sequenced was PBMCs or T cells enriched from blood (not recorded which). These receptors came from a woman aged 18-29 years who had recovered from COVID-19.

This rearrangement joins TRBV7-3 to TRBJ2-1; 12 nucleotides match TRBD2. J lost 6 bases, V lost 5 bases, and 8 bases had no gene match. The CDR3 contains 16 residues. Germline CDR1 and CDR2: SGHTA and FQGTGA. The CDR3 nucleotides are TGTGCCAGCAGCCCCCGACTAGCGGGGGCCCGCAATGAGCAGTTCTTC. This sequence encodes CASSPRLAGARNEQFF.

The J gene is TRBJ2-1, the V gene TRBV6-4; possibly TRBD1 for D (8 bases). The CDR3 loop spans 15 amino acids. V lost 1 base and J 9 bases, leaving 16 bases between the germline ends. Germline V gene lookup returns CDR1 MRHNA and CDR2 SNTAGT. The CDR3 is CASSDFTGGEGEQFF. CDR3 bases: TGTGCCAGCAGTGACTTTACAGGGGGGGAAGGTGAGCAGTTCTTC.

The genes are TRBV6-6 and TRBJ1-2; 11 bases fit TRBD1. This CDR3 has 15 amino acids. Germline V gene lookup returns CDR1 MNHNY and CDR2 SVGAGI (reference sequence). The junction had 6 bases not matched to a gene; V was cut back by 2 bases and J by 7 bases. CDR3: CASSYQGQGAGGYTF. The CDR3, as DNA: TGTGCCAGCAGTTACCAAGGACAGGGGGCGGGTGGCTACACCTTC.

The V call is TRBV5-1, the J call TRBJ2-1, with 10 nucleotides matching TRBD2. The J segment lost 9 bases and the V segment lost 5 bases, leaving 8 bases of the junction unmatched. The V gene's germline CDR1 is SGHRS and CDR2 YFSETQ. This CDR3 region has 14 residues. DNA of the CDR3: TGCGCCAGCAGTCCAAGCGGGGGGGTAGGTGAGCAGTTCTTC. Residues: CASSPSGGVGEQFF.

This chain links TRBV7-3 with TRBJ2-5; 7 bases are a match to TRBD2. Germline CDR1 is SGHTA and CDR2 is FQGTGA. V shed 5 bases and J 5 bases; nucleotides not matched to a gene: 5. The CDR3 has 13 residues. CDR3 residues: CASSQGTMETQYF. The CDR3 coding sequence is TGTGCCAGCAGCCAAGGGACTATGGAGACCCAGTACTTC.

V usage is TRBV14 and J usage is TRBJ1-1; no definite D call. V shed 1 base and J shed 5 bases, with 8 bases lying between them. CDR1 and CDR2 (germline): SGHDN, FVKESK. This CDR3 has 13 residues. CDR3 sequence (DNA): TGTGCCAGCAGCCAAGTACGAGGGACTGAAGCTTTCTTT. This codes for CASSQVRGTEAFF.

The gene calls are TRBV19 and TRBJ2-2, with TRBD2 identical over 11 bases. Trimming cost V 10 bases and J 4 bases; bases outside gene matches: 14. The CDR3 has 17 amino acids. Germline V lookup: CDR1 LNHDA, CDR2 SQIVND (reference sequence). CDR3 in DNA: TGTGCCACCGGGACTAGCGGCGAACATATCATCACCGGGGAGCTGTTTTTT. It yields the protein CATGTSGEHIITGELFF.

This CDR3 is CASRQNRGQGTGELFF. CDR3 coding DNA: TGTGCCAGCAGACAGAACAGGGGGCAGGGCACCGGGGAGCTGTTTTTT. The chain has TRBV7-9 and TRBJ2-2; 9 bases fit TRBD1. The germline V gene encodes CDR1 SEHNR and CDR2 FQNEAQ (reference sequence). The trim removed 6 bases at V and 4 bases at J, leaving 9 bases unmatched. The CDR3 spans 16 residues.

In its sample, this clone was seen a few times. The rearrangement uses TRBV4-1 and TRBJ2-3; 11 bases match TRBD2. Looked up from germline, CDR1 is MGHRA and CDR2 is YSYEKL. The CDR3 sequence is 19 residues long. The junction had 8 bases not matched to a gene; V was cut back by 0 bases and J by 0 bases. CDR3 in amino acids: CASSQETSGGLTSTDTQYF. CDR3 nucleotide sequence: TGCGCCAGCAGCCAAGAAACTAGCGGGGGCTTAACGAGCACAGATACGCAGTATTTT.

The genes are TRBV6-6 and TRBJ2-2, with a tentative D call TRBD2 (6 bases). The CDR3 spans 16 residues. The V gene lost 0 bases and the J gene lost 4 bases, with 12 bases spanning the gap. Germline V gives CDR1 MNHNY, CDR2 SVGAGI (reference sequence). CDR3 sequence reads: CASSYSEGPFTGELFF. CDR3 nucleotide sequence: TGTGCCAGCAGTTACTCGGAGGGTCCCTTCACCGGGGAGCTGTTTTTT.

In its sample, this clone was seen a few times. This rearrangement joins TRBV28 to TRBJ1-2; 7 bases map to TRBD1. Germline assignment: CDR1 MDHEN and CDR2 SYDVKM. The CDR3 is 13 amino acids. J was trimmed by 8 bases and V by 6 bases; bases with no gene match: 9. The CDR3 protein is CASRGGRGRGYTF. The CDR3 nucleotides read TGTGCCAGCAGGGGGGGAAGGGGGCGCGGCTACACCTTC.

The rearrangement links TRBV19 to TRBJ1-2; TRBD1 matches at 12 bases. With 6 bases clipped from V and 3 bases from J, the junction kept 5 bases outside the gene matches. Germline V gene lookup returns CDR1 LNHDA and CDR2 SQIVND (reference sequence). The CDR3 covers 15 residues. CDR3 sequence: CASRSGTGGDYGYTF. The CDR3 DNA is TGTGCCAGTAGAAGCGGGACAGGGGGCGACTATGGCTACACCTTC.

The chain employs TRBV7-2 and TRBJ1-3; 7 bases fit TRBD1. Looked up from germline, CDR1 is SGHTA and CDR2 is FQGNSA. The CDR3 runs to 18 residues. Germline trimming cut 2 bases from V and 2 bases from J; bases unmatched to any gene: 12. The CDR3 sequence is CASSLPLSQGFAGNTIYF. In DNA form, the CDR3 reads TGTGCCAGCAGCTTACCTCTATCACAGGGGTTCGCTGGAAACACCATATATTTT. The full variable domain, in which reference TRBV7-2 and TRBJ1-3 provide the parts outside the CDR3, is GAGVSQSPSNKVTEKGKDVELRCDPISGHTALYWYRQSLGQGLEFLIYFQGNSAPDKSGLPSDRFSAERTGGSVSTLTIQRTQQEDSAVYLCASSLPLSQGFAGNTIYFGEGSWLTVV.

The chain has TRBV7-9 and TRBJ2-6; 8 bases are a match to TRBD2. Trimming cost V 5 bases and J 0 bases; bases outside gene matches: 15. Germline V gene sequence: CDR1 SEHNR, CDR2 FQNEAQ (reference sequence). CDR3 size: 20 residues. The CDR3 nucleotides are TGTGCCAGCAGCACCCGGGACTATCGGGAGGGGAACTCTGGGGCCAACGTCCTGACTTTC. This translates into CASSTRDYREGNSGANVLTF.

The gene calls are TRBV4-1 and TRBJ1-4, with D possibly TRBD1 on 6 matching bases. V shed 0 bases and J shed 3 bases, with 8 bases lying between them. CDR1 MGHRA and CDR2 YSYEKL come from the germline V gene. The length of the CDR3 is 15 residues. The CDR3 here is CASSQDGQSNEKLFF. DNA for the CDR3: TGCGCCAGCAGCCAAGATGGACAGTCTAATGAAAAACTGTTTTTT.

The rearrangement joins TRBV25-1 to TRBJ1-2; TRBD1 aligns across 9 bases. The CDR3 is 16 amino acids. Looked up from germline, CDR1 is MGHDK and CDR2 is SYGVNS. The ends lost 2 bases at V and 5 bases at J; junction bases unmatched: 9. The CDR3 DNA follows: TGTGCCAGCAGTGAAGGGTTACAGGGGGCGGGGTATGGCTACACCTTC. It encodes CASSEGLQGAGYGYTF.